The sequence of this T cell receptor (beta chain) was determined in a study of blood T cell repertoires in COVID-19. Generated by immunoSEQ multiplex PCR, the TCRdb table keeps only in-frame clones and is missing some. The sample shows approximately 270,000 clones, 80% to 90% of them seen only once. The CDR3 has 15 amino acids. V was pared by 0 bases and J by 3 bases, with 4 bases of the junction left unmatched. CDR1 is MNHNS and CDR2 is SASEGT in the germline V gene. The sequencing input was PBMCs or T cells enriched from blood (not recorded which). The sequence derives from a woman aged 45-65 years who had recovered from COVID-19. This rearrangement joins TRBV6-1 to TRBJ1-2, with 7 bases matching TRBD1. The CDR3 is CASSEAGGQDYGYTF. In DNA form, the CDR3 reads TGTGCCAGCAGTGAAGCTGGAGGACAGGACTATGGCTACACCTTC.